This T cell receptor (beta chain) was recovered during a study of T cells after posttransplantation cyclophosphamide. Overall study results and limits: After PTCy, TRB diversity resembled that of CNI/methotrexate controls.

Busulfan-fludarabine conditioning, marrow transplant, and cyclophosphamide on days +3 and +4 were administered. This clone has at least ten counts. As yet, its antigen is unknown. Clones were sequenced by immunoSEQ multiplex PCR, and TCRdb holds only the in-frame ones, with some missing. The sample contains roughly 25,000 clones, none of them singletons. The receptor comes from a male patient aged 18-30 years who received an allogeneic stem cell transplant from a related donor, was CMV-positive, and had no GVHD. T cells may partly derive from the graft donor. This sample comprised PBMCs, obtained after allogeneic stem cell transplant with posttransplant cyclophosphamide.

The CDR3 nucleotides read TGTGCCAGCAGTTTCAGGGCTATAACCCTCAGCGGGAGCACCTACGAGCAGTACTTC. This translates into CASSFRAITLSGSTYEQYF. The chain carries TRBV28 and TRBJ2-7, with TRBD2 identical over 8 bases. The CDR3 covers 19 residues. Germline V gene sequence: CDR1 MDHEN, CDR2 SYDVKM. The V gene end was trimmed by 3 bases and the J gene end by 2 bases; junction bases not matched to a gene: 18. Looking up the rest from reference TRBV28 and TRBJ2-7 gives the full variable domain: DVKVTQSSRYLVKRTGEKVFLECVQDMDHENMFWYRQDPGLGLRLIYFSYDVKMKEKGDIPEGYSVSREKKERFSLILESASTNQTSMYLCASSFRAITLSGSTYEQYFGPGTRLTVT.